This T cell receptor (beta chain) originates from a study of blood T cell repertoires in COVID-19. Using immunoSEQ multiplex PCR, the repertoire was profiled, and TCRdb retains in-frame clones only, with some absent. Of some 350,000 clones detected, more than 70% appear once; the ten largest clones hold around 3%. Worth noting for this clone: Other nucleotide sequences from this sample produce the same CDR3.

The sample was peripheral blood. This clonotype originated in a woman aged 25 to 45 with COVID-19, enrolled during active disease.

As DNA, the CDR3 is TGTGCCAGCAGTTACTCTAGGAACACTGAAGCTTTCTTT. This codes for CASSYSRNTEAFF. The rearrangement joins TRBV6-5 to TRBJ1-1; no definite D call. The germline V and J ends were trimmed by 0 bases and 1 base, with 3 bases remaining between them. There are 13 residues in the CDR3. The germline gives CDR1 MNHEY, CDR2 SVGAGI.